Listed here are 20 T cell receptor beta chains from one sample, sequenced in a study of cytomegalovirus exposure and HLA in healthy donors. Researchers ran the PCR with 60 Vbeta and 13 Jbeta primers. The method was immunoSEQ multiplex PCR; TCRdb's version includes in-frame clones alone and lacks a portion of them. Among 93,000 or so clones listed, 66% were seen once. Sequencing was carried out using PBMCs. Source of these receptors: a woman between 50 and 59 years old in good health and CMV-seronegative.

This chain joins TRBV5-1 and TRBJ1-1, with TRBD1 identical over 8 bases. The CDR3 covers 15 residues. After removal of 0 bases from V and 2 bases from J, the junction contained 3 bases not matched to a gene. Germline CDR1 reads SGHRS; CDR2 reads YFSETQ. CDR3 DNA: TGCGCCAGCAGCTTGGTTCCAGGGGGCAACACTGAAGCTTTCTTT. It translates to CASSLVPGGNTEAFF.

The rearrangement links TRBV2 to TRBJ1-1; 8 bases align to TRBD1. The CDR3 sequence is 14 residues long. Germline V gene lookup returns CDR1 SNHLY and CDR2 FYNNEI. Unmatched junction bases numbered 9, after V lost 6 bases and J lost 6 bases. CDR3 protein: CASRDGQGLSEAFF. The DNA for the CDR3 is TGTGCCAGCAGGGACGGACAGGGATTATCTGAAGCTTTCTTT.

The chain couples TRBV18 to TRBJ2-2, with TRBD1 identical over 8 bases. The CDR3 totals 16 residues. Trimming cost V 3 bases and J 1 base; bases outside gene matches: 4. Germline loops: CDR1 KGHSH, CDR2 LQKENI. This CDR3 is CASSPLGTGNTGELFF. The DNA for the CDR3 is TGTGCCAGCTCACCGCTAGGGACAGGGAACACCGGGGAGCTGTTTTTT.

The rearrangement uses TRBV9 and TRBJ2-3, with 7 bases that match TRBD1. Germline V gene data show CDR1 as SGDLS and CDR2 as YYNGEE. The CDR3 totals 13 residues. Trimming took 2 bases from V and 6 from J; bases not matched to a gene: 3. CDR3 residues: CASSVTGQDTQYF. The CDR3 nucleotides are TGTGCCAGCAGCGTGACAGGGCAGGATACGCAGTATTTT.

The CDR3 nucleotides are TGCGCCAGCAGCCAATCACAGGGGGCCGCTTACGAGCAGTACTTC. This codes for CASSQSQGAAYEQYF. The chain is built from TRBV4-1 and TRBJ2-7; 9 positions agree with TRBD1. The V segment lost 2 bases and the J segment 4 bases; nucleotides outside the gene matches: 6. Germline V gene lookup returns CDR1 MGHRA and CDR2 YSYEKL. There are 15 residues in the CDR3.

This chain connects TRBV10-3 to TRBJ2-2; D remains unclear. Germline V gives CDR1 ENHRY, CDR2 SYGVKD. This CDR3 region has 13 residues. With 7 bases removed from V and 0 bases from J, the gap between germline ends came to 6 bases. The CDR3 DNA is TGTGCCATCAAATATCCGAACACCGGGGAGCTGTTTTTT. Residues: CAIKYPNTGELFF.

The V call is TRBV4-1, the J call TRBJ1-2; TRBD1 matches 12 bases. CDR1 and CDR2 (germline): MGHRA, YSYEKL. V was clipped by 0 bases and J by 7 bases; unmatched bases: 9. The CDR3 runs to 17 residues. As DNA, the CDR3 is TGCGCCAGCAGCCAAGACTTGGGGACAGGGGGCGCGGGTGGCTACACCTTC. Its protein product is CASSQDLGTGGAGGYTF.

The sample holds a few counts of this clone. The chain uses TRBV7-8 and TRBJ1-1; TRBD1 matches 7 bases. The trim removed 1 base at V and 11 bases at J, leaving 7 bases unmatched. Per germline, CDR1 SGHVS and CDR2 FQNEAQ. The CDR3 has 13 residues. The DNA for the CDR3 is TGTGCCAGCAGCTTAGTCCAGGGGGGACTGGCTTTCTTT. Its translation is CASSLVQGGLAFF.

The chain combines TRBV20-1 with TRBJ1-2; D uncertain. This CDR3 has 11 residues. CDR1 is DFQATT, CDR2 SNEGSKA, per germline (reference sequence). Between the trimmed V and J ends, which lost 0 bases and 8 bases, there was a span of 7 bases. The CDR3 loop reads CSARENRGYTF. CDR3 coding DNA: TGCAGTGCTAGAGAAAATCGGGGCTACACCTTC.

The chain couples TRBV6-5 to TRBJ2-2; D may be TRBD2 (7 bases). Trimming shortened V by 0 bases and J by 9 bases, and 14 bases separated the two germline ends. The CDR3 has 15 amino acids. Germline lookup yields CDR1 MNHEY and CDR2 SVGAGI. The CDR3 coding sequence is TGTGCCAGCAGTTACTCAAAGGGAGGGGGAAGGGAGCTGTTTTTT. It translates to CASSYSKGGGRELFF.

V is TRBV7-9 and J is TRBJ2-1, with 8 positions matching TRBD2. Germline assignment: CDR1 SEHNR and CDR2 FQNEAQ (reference sequence). The CDR3 runs 15 residues. V shed 7 bases and J 5 bases; nucleotides not matched to a gene: 10. The CDR3 is CASNRAGAVDNEQFF. The CDR3 DNA follows: TGTGCCAGCAACCGAGCGGGAGCAGTTGACAATGAGCAGTTCTTC.

The chain combines TRBV7-9 with TRBJ1-2; D call uncertain. V dropped 0 bases and J dropped 3 bases, with 5 bases sitting between them. The CDR3 consists of 13 residues. CDR1 is SEHNR, CDR2 FQNEAQ, per germline (reference sequence). The CDR3 DNA is TGTGCCAGCAGCTTAGCCGAGTACTATGGCTACACCTTC. It yields the protein CASSLAEYYGYTF.

In this sample, this clone turned up a few times. The chain has TRBV19 and TRBJ2-5; weak D call: TRBD2 (7 bases). Germline loops: CDR1 LNHDA, CDR2 SQIVND (reference sequence). V was shortened by 5 bases and J by 2 bases, with 9 bases between the two germline ends. The CDR3 extends over 13 amino acids. Here the CDR3 DNA reads TGTGCCAGTAGTCGGGGGGCTCAAGAGACCCAGTACTTC. It specifies CASSRGAQETQYF.

This chain joins TRBV5-1 and TRBJ2-1; D is perhaps TRBD2 (5 bases). CDR3 length equals 16 residues. Deletions cut 0 bases from V and 2 bases from J, with 12 bases between. Per germline, CDR1 SGHRS and CDR2 YFSETQ. In nucleotides, the CDR3 is TGCGCCAGCAGCTTGGTAGGGAGCGCAGCCTACAATGAGCAGTTCTTC. Translating gives CASSLVGSAAYNEQFF.

This sequence joins TRBV27 and TRBJ2-3; 8 bases agree with TRBD1. The CDR3 is made up of 16 amino acids. V lost 3 bases, J lost 4 bases, and 9 bases stayed unmatched. From germline, CDR1 is MNHEY and CDR2 SMNVEV (reference sequence). CDR3 residues: CASSFLRTGSADTQYF. The CDR3, as DNA: TGTGCCAGCAGTTTCCTCCGGACAGGGAGTGCAGATACGCAGTATTTT.

The V call is TRBV28, the J call TRBJ2-7; possible D gene TRBD2, 6 bases. V lost 5 bases and J 5 bases, leaving 13 bases between the germline ends. Germline loops: CDR1 MDHEN, CDR2 SYDVKM. The length of the CDR3 is 13 residues. CDR3 bases: TGTGCCAGCAGTCTACGGGCGGGGCACGAGCAGTACTTC. This sequence encodes CASSLRAGHEQYF.

The rearrangement joins TRBV28 to TRBJ2-3, with 9 positions matching TRBD1. The CDR3 covers 15 residues. V was clipped by 8 bases and J by 7 bases; unmatched bases: 13. CDR1 is MDHEN and CDR2 is SYDVKM in the germline V gene. CDR3 sequence reads: CASFPGTGFSNTQYF. The CDR3, as DNA: TGTGCCAGCTTCCCCGGGACAGGGTTTTCTAATACGCAGTATTTT.

This chain uses TRBV14 with TRBJ1-1; a weak D match, TRBD1 (5 bases). Trimming left V 0 bases short and J 1 base short, with 6 bases between. The germline V gene has CDR1 SGHDN and CDR2 FVKESK. The CDR3 totals 14 residues. The CDR3 here is CASSQDQGNTEAFF. DNA for the CDR3: TGTGCCAGCAGCCAAGATCAGGGGAACACTGAAGCTTTCTTT.

This rearrangement joins TRBV6-5 to TRBJ2-5; 13 bases agree with TRBD2. With V trimmed by 6 bases and J by 5 bases, 6 bases remained unmatched. CDR3 length equals 15 residues. In germline, CDR1 is MNHEY, CDR2 SVGAGI. CDR3 sequence (DNA): TGTGCCAGCAGCAGGACTAGCGGGAGTTCGGAGACCCAGTACTTC. As protein: CASSRTSGSSETQYF.

The table lists this clone with a count of one. The genes are TRBV5-5 and TRBJ1-3; 8 bases map to TRBD1. The CDR3 loop spans 15 amino acids. Per germline, CDR1 SGHKS and CDR2 YYEKEE (reference sequence). Trimming took 1 base from V and 3 from J; bases not matched to a gene: 3. CDR3 in DNA: TGTGCCAGCAGCTTGAAGACAGGGGTTGGAAACACCATATATTTT. Its translation: CASSLKTGVGNTIYF.